The rows below give T cell receptor beta chains drawn from one sample of a study of patients and donors after allogeneic stem cell transplantation. TCRdb used MiXCR to reprocess the RT-PCR reads, holding one entry per CDR3 protein. The repertoire holds about 960,000 distinct CDR3 sequences, with roughly 18% as singletons. The sample taken for sequencing was blood, either unsorted or a sorted T cell fraction (not recorded which). Receptors were obtained from a human donor who was either an allogeneic HSCT recipient or a stem cell or donor lymphocyte infusion donor (not recorded which). It is not recorded whose cells these are; they may come from a transplant donor. Each CDR3 is given with its conserved first and last residue. D genes are given only for firm matches. Clone size, where shown, is once, few, many, or a class for clones that have expanded.

clone size,D gene,J gene,V gene,CDR3 protein,CDR3 DNA
once,TRBD2,TRBJ2-5,TRBV4-3,CASSGSGAGETQYF,TGCGCCAGCAGCGGGAGCGGGGCAGGGGAGACCCAGTACTTC
few,TRBD1,TRBJ1-2,TRBV14,CASSHFRDSTYGYTF,TGTGCCAGCAGCCATTTCCGGGACAGTACCTATGGCTACACCTTC
many,TRBD1,TRBJ2-1,TRBV12-3/TRBV12-4,CASSPRDRVYNEQFF,TGTGCCAGCAGTCCCCGGGACAGGGTCTACAATGAGCAGTTCTTC
few,NA,TRBJ1-2,TRBV7-9,CASSLSTYTF,TGTGCCAGCAGCTTATCAACATACACCTTC
NA,TRBD2,TRBJ2-7,TRBV7-9,CASSLGGLAGVSYEQYF,TGTGCCAGCAGCTTAGGAGGGCTAGCGGGAGTTTCCTACGAGCAGTACTTC
NA,NA,TRBJ1-2,TRBV10-2,CASSEQGTYGYTF,TGCGCCAGCAGTGAGCAGGGCACCTATGGCTACACCTTC
NA,NA,TRBJ2-3,TRBV4-3,CASSQDKTDTQYF,TGCGCCAGCAGCCAAGATAAAACAGATACGCAGTATTTT
NA,NA,TRBJ2-5,TRBV5-1,CASSRGRAQQETQYF,TGCGCCAGCAGCAGGGGTAGGGCCCAACAAGAGACCCAGTACTTC
NA,NA,TRBJ2-1,TRBV24-1,CATGRSGDEQFF,TGTGCCACGGGAAGATCCGGTGATGAGCAGTTCTTC
few,NA,TRBJ2-1,TRBV24-1,CATSDLKTVGEQFF,TGTGCCACCAGTGATTTGAAGACAGTAGGTGAGCAGTTCTTC
NA,NA,TRBJ2-4,TRBV5-6,CASSLGRNLVAKNIQYF,TGTGCCAGCAGCTTGGGCCGTAACTTAGTAGCCAAAAACATTCAGTACTTC
few,NA,TRBJ1-2,TRBV20-1,CSAPPGGGVSYGYTF,TGCAGTGCTCCGCCAGGCGGCGGAGTGTCCTATGGCTACACCTTC
NA,TRBD1,TRBJ2-2,TRBV9,CASLRGDSQVGSGELFF,TGTGCCAGCCTCCGTGGGGACAGCCAGGTCGGGTCCGGGGAGCTGTTTTTT
few,NA,TRBJ1-1,TRBV7-9,CASSLVRGYRDTEAFF,TGTGCCAGCAGCTTAGTTCGGGGCTATCGGGACACTGAAGCTTTCTTT
few,NA,TRBJ1-1,TRBV6-6,CASSGQNSEAFF,TGTGCCAGCAGTGGACAGAACTCTGAAGCTTTCTTT
few,TRBD1,TRBJ2-4,TRBV15,CATSRDRTGDHQNIQYF,TGTGCCACCAGCAGAGATAGAACAGGGGACCACCAAAACATTCAGTACTTC
NA,NA,TRBJ1-1,TRBV6-5,CASSWEADTEAFF,TGTGCCAGCAGTTGGGAGGCGGACACTGAAGCTTTCTTT
few,TRBD1,TRBJ2-7,TRBV6-1,CASSPGQAYYEQYF,TGTGCCAGTTCACCGGGACAGGCCTACTACGAGCAGTACTTC
NA,NA,TRBJ1-3,TRBV5-6,CASSSSQRDLSGNTIYF,TGTGCCAGCAGCTCGAGTCAGAGGGACTTGTCCGGAAACACCATATATTTT
few,NA,TRBJ1-6,TRBV5-1,CASSLSPGESPLHF,TGCGCCAGCAGCTTGAGCCCAGGGGAGTCACCCCTCCACTTT
few,TRBD2,TRBJ2-5,TRBV12-3/TRBV12-4,CASSWTSGDRETQYF,TGTGCCAGCAGTTGGACTAGCGGGGACAGAGAGACCCAGTACTTC
many,NA,TRBJ2-2,TRBV5-1,CASSMWQLELITGELFF,TGCGCCAGCAGCATGTGGCAACTAGAGCTAATTACCGGGGAGCTGTTTTTT
NA,NA,TRBJ1-5,TRBV3-1,CASSQDPEVNQPQHF,TGTGCCAGCAGCCAAGATCCGGAGGTAAATCAGCCCCAGCATTTT
few,NA,TRBJ1-1,TRBV27,CASSLRTGQVAAEAFF,TGTGCCAGCAGTTTGAGGACGGGGCAGGTCGCCGCTGAAGCTTTCTTT
few,TRBD2,TRBJ2-1,TRBV11-1,CASSSGGLAGGPYNEQFF,TGTGCCAGCAGCTCGGGCGGACTAGCGGGGGGACCTTACAATGAGCAGTTCTTC
NA,NA,TRBJ1-4,TRBV6-1,CASSPYRPINEKLFF,TGTGCCAGCAGTCCTTATCGGCCGATTAATGAAAAACTGTTTTTT
NA,NA,TRBJ1-1,TRBV11-3,CASSGTQRGTEAFF,TGTGCCAGCAGCGGGACCCAAAGGGGAACTGAAGCTTTCTTT
few,NA,TRBJ2-1,TRBV29-1,CSVPPSEMGNEQFF,TGCAGCGTTCCCCCCTCGGAAATGGGCAATGAGCAGTTCTTC
NA,NA,TRBJ1-1,TRBV24-1,CATSSQASEAFF,TGTGCCACCAGTTCGCAGGCATCTGAAGCTTTCTTT
NA,TRBD1,TRBJ1-5,TRBV20-1,CSARPDDRGQPQHF,TGCAGTGCTAGACCCGACGACAGGGGCCAGCCCCAGCATTTT
few,NA,TRBJ2-1,TRBV6-5,CASSYMGSYNEQFF,TGTGCCAGCAGTTACATGGGCTCCTACAATGAGCAGTTCTTC
many,TRBD1,TRBJ2-1,TRBV6-1,CASSGTGGKNEQFF,TGTGCCAGCAGCGGGACAGGGGGCAAAAATGAGCAGTTCTTC
NA,NA,TRBJ2-3,TRBV29-1,CSVEVDTQYF,TGCAGCGTTGAAGTGGATACGCAGTATTTT
NA,NA,TRBJ1-2,TRBV6-5,CASSSGGRNYGYTF,TGTGCCAGCAGTTCCGGGGGTCGTAACTATGGCTACACCTTC
NA,TRBD2,TRBJ2-7,TRBV28,CATLISGLSYEQYF,TGTGCCACCTTGATTAGCGGGCTCTCCTACGAGCAGTACTTC
few,NA,TRBJ1-6,TRBV6-5,CASRYRDAGHSPLHF,TGTGCCAGCAGATACAGGGATGCCGGGCATTCACCCCTCCACTTT
few,TRBD2,TRBJ2-5,TRBV10-3,CAAGVAGGRGRETQYF,TGTGCCGCCGGGGTGGCGGGGGGGCGTGGAAGAGAGACCCAGTACTTC